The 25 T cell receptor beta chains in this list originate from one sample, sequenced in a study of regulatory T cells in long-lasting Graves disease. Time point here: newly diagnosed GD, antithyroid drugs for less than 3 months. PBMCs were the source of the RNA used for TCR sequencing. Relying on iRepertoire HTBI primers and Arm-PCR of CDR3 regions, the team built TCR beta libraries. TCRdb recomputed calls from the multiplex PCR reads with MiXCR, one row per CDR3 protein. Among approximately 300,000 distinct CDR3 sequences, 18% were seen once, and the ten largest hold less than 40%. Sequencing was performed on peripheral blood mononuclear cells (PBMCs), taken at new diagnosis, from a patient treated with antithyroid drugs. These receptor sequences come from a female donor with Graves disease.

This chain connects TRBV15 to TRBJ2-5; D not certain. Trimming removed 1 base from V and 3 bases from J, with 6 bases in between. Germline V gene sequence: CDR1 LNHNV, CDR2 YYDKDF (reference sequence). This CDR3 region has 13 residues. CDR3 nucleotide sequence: TGTGCCACCAGCAGAGGTGGGGAAGAGACCCAGTACTTC. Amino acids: CATSRGGEETQYF.

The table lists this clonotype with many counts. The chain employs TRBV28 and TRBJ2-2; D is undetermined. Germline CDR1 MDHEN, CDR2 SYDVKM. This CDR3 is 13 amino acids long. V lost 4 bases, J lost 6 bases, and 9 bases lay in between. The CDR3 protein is CASSSSPSGELFF. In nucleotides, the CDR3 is TGTGCCAGCAGTTCATCTCCCTCCGGGGAGCTGTTTTTT.

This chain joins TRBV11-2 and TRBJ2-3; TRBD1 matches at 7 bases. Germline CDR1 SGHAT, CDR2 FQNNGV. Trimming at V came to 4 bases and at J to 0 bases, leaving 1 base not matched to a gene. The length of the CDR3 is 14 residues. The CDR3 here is CASSSTGSTDTQYF. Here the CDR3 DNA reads TGTGCCAGCAGCTCGACAGGGAGCACAGATACGCAGTATTTT.

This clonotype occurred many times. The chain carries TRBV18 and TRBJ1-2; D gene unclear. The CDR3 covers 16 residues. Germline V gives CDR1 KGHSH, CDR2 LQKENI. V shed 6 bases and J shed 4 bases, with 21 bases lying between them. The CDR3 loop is CASSPPGRQPAYGYTF. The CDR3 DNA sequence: TGTGCCAGCTCTCCCCCAGGTCGGCAGCCTGCCTATGGCTACACCTTC.

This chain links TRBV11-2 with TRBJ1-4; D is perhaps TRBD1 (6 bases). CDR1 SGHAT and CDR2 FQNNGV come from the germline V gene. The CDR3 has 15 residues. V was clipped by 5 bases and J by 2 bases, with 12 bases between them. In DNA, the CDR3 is TGTGCCAGCAGCGCACAGGGAGCTACTAATGAAAAACTGTTTTTT. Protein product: CASSAQGATNEKLFF. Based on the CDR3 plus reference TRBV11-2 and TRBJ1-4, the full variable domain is EAGVAQSPRYKIIEKRQSVAFWCNPISGHATLYWYQQILGQGPKLLIQFQNNGVVDDSQLPKDRFSAERLKGVDSTLKIQPAKLEDSAVYLCASSAQGATNEKLFFGSGTQLSVL.

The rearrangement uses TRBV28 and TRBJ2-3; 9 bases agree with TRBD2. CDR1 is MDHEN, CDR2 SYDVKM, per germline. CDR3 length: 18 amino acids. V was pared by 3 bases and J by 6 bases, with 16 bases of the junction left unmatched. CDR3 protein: CASSFIGGGEGLEDTQYF. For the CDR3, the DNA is TGTGCCAGCAGTTTTATCGGCGGGGGGGAGGGCCTCGAGGATACGCAGTATTTT.

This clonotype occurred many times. CDR3 amino acids: CASSSRTGGYENTIYF. CDR3 coding DNA: TGTGCCAGCAGCTCCCGTACGGGGGGATACGAAAACACCATATATTTT. This chain connects TRBV11-2 to TRBJ1-3; the D gene is possibly TRBD1 (5 bases). The CDR3 is 16 residues long. V was cut by 4 bases and J by 6 bases, with 19 bases left in between. The germline CDR1 and CDR2 sequences are SGHAT and FQNNGV.

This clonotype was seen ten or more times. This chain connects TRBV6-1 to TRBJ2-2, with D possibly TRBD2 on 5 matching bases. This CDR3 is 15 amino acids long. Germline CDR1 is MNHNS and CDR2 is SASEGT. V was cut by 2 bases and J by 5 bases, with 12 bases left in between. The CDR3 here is CASSEREVATGELFF. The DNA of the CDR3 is TGTGCCAGCAGTGAAAGAGAGGTAGCGACCGGGGAGCTGTTTTTT.

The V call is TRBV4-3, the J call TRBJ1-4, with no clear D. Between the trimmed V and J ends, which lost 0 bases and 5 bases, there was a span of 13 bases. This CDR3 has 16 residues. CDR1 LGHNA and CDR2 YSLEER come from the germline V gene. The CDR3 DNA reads TGCGCCAGCAGCCAAGATCGGGAAGGTTTCAATGAAAAACTGTTTTTT. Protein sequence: CASSQDREGFNEKLFF.

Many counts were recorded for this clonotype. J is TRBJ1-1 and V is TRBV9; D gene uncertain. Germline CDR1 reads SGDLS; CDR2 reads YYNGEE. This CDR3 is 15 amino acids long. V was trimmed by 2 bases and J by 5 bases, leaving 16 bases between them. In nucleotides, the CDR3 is TGTGCCAGCAGCGTCCGCCCCACAGCCCTGACTGAAGCTTTCTTT. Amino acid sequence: CASSVRPTALTEAFF.

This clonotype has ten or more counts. For the CDR3, the DNA is TGTGCCAGCAGCCTTGGAGGGTCTGGAAACACCATATATTTT. Amino acid sequence: CASSLGGSGNTIYF. V usage is TRBV7-9 and J usage is TRBJ1-3; D remains ambiguous. V was cut by 5 bases and J by 1 base, with 9 bases left in between. The CDR3 consists of 14 residues. Germline-derived CDR1 and CDR2 are SEHNR and FQNEAQ (reference sequence).

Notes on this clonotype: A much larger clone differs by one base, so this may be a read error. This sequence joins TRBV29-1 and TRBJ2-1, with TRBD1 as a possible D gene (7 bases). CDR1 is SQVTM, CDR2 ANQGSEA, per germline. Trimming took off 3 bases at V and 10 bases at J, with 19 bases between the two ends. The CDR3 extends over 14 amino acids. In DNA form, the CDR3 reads TGCAGCGTTGAGGGGGGACAGCCTAGATACGAGCAGTTCTTC. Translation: CSVEGGQPRYEQFF.

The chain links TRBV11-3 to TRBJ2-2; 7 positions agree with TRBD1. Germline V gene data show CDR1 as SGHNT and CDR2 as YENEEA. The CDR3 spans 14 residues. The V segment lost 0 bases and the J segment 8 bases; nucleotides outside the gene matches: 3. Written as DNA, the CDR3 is TGTGCCAGCAGCTTAGATTCGGGACAGGGGGAGCTGTTTTTT. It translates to CASSLDSGQGELFF.

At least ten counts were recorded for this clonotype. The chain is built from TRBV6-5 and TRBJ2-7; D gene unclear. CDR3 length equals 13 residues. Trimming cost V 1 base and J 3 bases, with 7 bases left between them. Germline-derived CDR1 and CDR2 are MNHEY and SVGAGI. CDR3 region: CASSYYPDYEQYF. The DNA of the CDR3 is TGTGCCAGCAGTTACTACCCCGACTACGAGCAGTACTTC.

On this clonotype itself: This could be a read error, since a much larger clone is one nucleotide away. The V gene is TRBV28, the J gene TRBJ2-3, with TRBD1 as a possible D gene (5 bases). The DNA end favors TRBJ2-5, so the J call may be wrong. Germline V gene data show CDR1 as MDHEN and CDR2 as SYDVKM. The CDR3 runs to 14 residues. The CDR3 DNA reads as TGTGCCAGCAGTTCCCCGACAGAGTCAGAGACCCAGTACTTC. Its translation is CASSSPTESETQYF.

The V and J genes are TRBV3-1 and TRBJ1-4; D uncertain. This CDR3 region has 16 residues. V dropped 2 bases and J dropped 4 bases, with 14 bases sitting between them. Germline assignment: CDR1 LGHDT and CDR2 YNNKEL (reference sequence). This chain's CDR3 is CASSQLSPLGNEKLFF. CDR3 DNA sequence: TGTGCCAGCAGCCAACTGAGTCCTCTCGGTAATGAAAAACTGTTTTTT.

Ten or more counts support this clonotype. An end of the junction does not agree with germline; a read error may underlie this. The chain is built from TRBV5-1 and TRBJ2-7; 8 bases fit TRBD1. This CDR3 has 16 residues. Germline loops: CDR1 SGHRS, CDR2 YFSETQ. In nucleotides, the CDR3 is TGTGCCAGCAGCTCTCCACCAGGGACAGGAGTCTACGAGCAGTACTTC. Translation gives CASSSPPGTGVYEQYF.

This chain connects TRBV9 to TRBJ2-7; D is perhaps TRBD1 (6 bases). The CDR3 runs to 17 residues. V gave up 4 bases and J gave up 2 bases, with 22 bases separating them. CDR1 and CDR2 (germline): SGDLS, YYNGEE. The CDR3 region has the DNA TGTGCCAGCAGCTACTCCCCTTCGGGACAACGGACCTACGAGCAGTACTTC. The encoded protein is CASSYSPSGQRTYEQYF.

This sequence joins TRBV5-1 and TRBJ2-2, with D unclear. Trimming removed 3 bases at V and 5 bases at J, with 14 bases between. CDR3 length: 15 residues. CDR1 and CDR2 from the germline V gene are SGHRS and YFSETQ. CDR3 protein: CASSSFGCETGELFF. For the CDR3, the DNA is TGCGCCAGCAGCTCGTTCGGGTGCGAGACCGGGGAGCTGTTTTTT.

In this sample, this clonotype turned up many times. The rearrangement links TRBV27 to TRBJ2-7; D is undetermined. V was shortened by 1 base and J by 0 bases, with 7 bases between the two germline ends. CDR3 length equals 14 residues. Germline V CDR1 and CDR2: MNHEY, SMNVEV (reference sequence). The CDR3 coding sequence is TGTGCCAGCAGTTTATTCGGACCCTCCTACGAGCAGTACTTC. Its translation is CASSLFGPSYEQYF.

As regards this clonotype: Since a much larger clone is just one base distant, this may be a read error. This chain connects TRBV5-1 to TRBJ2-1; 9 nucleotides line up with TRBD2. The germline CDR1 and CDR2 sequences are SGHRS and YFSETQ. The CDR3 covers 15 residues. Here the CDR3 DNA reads TGCGCCAGCGGCTTGGCTGCGGGAGGGCCGAATGAGCAGTTCTTC. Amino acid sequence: CASGLAAGGPNEQFF. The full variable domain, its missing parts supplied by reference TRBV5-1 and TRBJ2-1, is KAGVTQTPRYLIKTRGQQVTLSCSPISGHRSVSWYQQTPGQGLQFLFEYFSETQRNKGNFPGRFSGRQFSNSRSEMNVSTLELGDSALYLCASGLAAGGPNEQFFGPGTRLTVL.

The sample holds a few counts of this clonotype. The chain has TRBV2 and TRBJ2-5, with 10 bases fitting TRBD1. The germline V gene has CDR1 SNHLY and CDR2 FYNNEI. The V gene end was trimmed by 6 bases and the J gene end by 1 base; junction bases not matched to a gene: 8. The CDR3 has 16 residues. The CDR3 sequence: CASSRDRGEGQETQYF. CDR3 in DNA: TGTGCCAGCAGCCGGGACAGGGGCGAGGGCCAAGAGACCCAGTACTTC.

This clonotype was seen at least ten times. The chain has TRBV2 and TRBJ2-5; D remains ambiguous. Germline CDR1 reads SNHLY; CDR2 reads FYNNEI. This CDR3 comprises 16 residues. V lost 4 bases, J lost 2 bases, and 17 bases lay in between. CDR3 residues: CASSGPLGPSQETQYF. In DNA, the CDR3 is TGTGCCAGCAGTGGCCCCTTAGGGCCTTCTCAAGAGACCCAGTACTTC.

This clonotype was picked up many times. The CDR3 DNA is TGTGCCAGCAAAGGCGAGGGAAAAATGAGCAATGAGCAGTTCTTC. It encodes CASKGEGKMSNEQFF. The chain uses TRBV12-3 or TRBV12-4 and TRBJ2-1; a weak D match, TRBD2 (5 bases). The CDR3 contains 15 residues. V was trimmed by 7 bases and J by 6 bases, leaving 19 bases between them.

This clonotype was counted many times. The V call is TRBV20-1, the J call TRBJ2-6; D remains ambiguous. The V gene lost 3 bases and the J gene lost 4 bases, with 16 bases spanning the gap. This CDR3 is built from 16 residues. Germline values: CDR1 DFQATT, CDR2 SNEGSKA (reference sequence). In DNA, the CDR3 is TGCAGTGCTAGGCCCGGTGGGCGGCCGGGGGCCAACGTCCTGACTTTC. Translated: CSARPGGRPGANVLTF.